The clone carrying this TCR beta chain was seen a few times. Its antigen is unidentified. The length of the CDR3 is 13 residues. Germline-derived CDR1 and CDR2 are MNHEY and SVGAGI. V was pared by 4 bases and J by 7 bases, with 13 bases between. The data derive from a study of T-cell reconstitution after alpha-beta-depleted transplantation in children. General study findings and limits: Reported findings indicate that, about two months after transplant, alpha-beta T cells came from several hundred expanded clones, which were derived from non-depleted graft cells. The main origin of T-cell counts and diversity one year after transplant was newly produced T cells. Some patients owed their high day-60 TCRbeta diversity to surviving recipient T cells and thymic progenitors.

Preparation of the TCRbeta library was carried out with unique molecular identifiers. Each CDR3 protein gets one entry after TCRdb re-called the PCR reads with MiXCR. The profile shows fewer than 500,000 distinct CDR3 sequences, 43% of them singletons. V gene TRBV6-5 combines with J gene TRBJ1-2; a weak D match, TRBD1 (5 bases). The sequencing used PBMCs, collected before TCRalphabeta/CD19-depleted stem cell transplant. This TCR was sampled from a girl aged 2-10 years with aplastic anemia, due to receive a stem cell transplant. CDR3: CASSWGLASGYTF. DNA for the CDR3: TGTGCCAGCAGTTGGGGACTAGCTAGTGGCTACACCTTC.